Each of the 5 T cell receptor beta chains below was sequenced from the same sample in a study of tumor and adjacent non-tumor tissue in lung cancer. TCRbeta libraries were built with three rounds of nested PCR, modified from ARM-PCR. TCRdb passed the multiplex PCR reads through MiXCR, listing each CDR3 protein once. The sample holds some 99,000 distinct CDR3 sequences, around 80% seen once. RNA was extracted from bulk tissue without any cell sorting. Sequencing was carried out using lung tumor tissue. These receptors were collected from a woman in her sixties with non-small cell lung cancer.

This clonotype appeared a single time. Mismatch with germline at one junction end may stem from a read error. The chain combines TRBV11-2 with TRBJ2-3; no clear D gene. The DNA end favors TRBJ1-5, so the J call may be wrong. CDR1 is SGHAT and CDR2 is FQNNGV in the germline V gene. This CDR3 has 11 residues. CDR3 in DNA: TGTGCCACCAGCTTAACAGAAACGCAGCATTTT. Translating gives CATSLTETQHF.

Remarks on this clonotype: Being one base from a much bigger clone, this may be a read error. The V call is TRBV12-3 or TRBV12-4, the J call TRBJ2-5; 7 positions agree with TRBD2. The length of the CDR3 is 17 residues. The CDR3 DNA follows: TGTGTCAGCAGTGGGGGGGTAAGCGGGAAAATTCAAGAGACCCAGTACTTC. Translating gives CVSSGGVSGKIQETQYF.

V usage is TRBV11-2 and J usage is TRBJ2-2; TRBD1 matches 7 bases. CDR3 length: 15 residues. CDR1 and CDR2 from the germline V gene are SGHAT and FQNNGV. CDR3 sequence: CGNSLQTGCTGELFF. Here the CDR3 DNA reads TGTGGCAACAGCCTACAGACAGGGTGCACCGGGGAGCTGTTTTTT.

Comment on this clonotype: A clone one base away is much larger, so this may be a read error. This chain uses TRBV6-2 or TRBV6-3 with TRBJ1-2; D perhaps matches TRBD1 (5 bases). The CDR3 sequence is 14 residues long. In germline, CDR1 is MNHEY, CDR2 SVGEGT. CDR3 residues: CASSPAGAGYDYTF. CDR3 DNA: TGTGCCAGCAGTCCCGCCGGGGCAGGTTATGACTACACCTTC.

The sample holds one count of this clonotype. The junction does not match germline at one end; this may be a read error. The chain recombines TRBV11-2 with TRBJ2-7; 7 bases are shared with TRBD1. CDR1 and CDR2 from the germline V gene are SGHAT and FQNNGV. CDR3 length equals 14 residues. The chain's CDR3 is CASSLSTGTVKQYF. The CDR3 region has the DNA TGTGCCAGTAGCTTATCCACCGGGACAGTCAAGCAGTACTTC. Looking up the rest from reference TRBV11-2 and TRBJ2-7 gives the full variable domain: EAGVAQSPRYKIIEKRQSVAFWCNPISGHATLYWYQQILGQGPKLLIQFQNNGVVDDSQLPKDRFSAERLKGVDSTLKIQPAKLEDSAVYLCASSLSTGTVKQYFGPGTRLTVT.